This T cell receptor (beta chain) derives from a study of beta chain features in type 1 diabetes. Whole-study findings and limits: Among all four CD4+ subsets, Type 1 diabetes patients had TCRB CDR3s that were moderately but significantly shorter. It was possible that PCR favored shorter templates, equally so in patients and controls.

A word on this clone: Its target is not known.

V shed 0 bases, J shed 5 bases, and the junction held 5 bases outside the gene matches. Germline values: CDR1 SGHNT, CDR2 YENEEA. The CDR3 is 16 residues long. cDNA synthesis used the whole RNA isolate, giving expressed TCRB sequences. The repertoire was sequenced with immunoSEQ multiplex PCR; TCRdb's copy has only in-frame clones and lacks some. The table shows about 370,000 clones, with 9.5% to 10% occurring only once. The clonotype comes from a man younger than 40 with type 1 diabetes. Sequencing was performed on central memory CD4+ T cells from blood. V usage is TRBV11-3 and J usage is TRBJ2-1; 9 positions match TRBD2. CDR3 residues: CASSLDQLAGNNEQFF. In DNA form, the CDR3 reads TGTGCCAGCAGCTTAGACCAACTAGCGGGTAACAATGAGCAGTTCTTC.